This T cell receptor (beta chain) was documented in a study of cytomegalovirus exposure and HLA in healthy donors. Study details: Per a later analysis, the roughly 640 first-cohort and 120 validation repertoires shared one platform. Study outcomes and limitations: Across donors, most TCRs were seen rarely, yet some public ones were widespread. A few chains tied to CMV proved CMV antigen-specific in vitro.

From the 120-subject validation cohort, which was separate from the roughly 630-subject first cohort, the donors were drawn. Concerning this clone: Its antigen is currently unknown.

Sequencing used immunoSEQ multiplex PCR; TCRdb keeps in-frame clones, though not all of them. The sample includes tens of thousands of clones, 88% of them seen just once. The CDR3 loop spans 15 amino acids. Trimming pared 0 bases from V and 7 bases from J, leaving 15 bases between. CDR1 and CDR2 from the germline V gene are LNHNV and YYDKDF (reference sequence). The chain joins TRBV15 to TRBJ1-1, with D perhaps matching TRBD1 (5 bases). Sequencing input: PBMCs. The sequence was collected from a woman aged 25 to 39 in good health and CMV-seronegative. CDR3 loop: CATSRDLAGRGEAFF. For the CDR3, the DNA is TGTGCCACCAGCAGAGATCTCGCGGGGCGGGGTGAAGCTTTCTTT. The full variable domain, with the rest looked up from reference TRBV15 and TRBJ1-1, is DAMVIQNPRYQVTQFGKPVTLSCSQTLNHNVMYWYQQKSSQAPKLLFHYYDKDFNNEADTPDNFQSRRPNTSFCFLDIRSPGLGDTAMYLCATSRDLAGRGEAFFGQGTRLTVV.